This T cell receptor beta chain originates from a study of cytomegalovirus exposure and HLA in healthy donors. PCR primers comprised 60 Vbeta and 13 Jbeta primers. Clones were read by immunoSEQ multiplex PCR, and TCRdb kept only the in-frame ones, dropping some. Of about 140,000 clones listed, 55% to 80% were seen once; the top ten hold 1% to 1.5%. The CDR3 covers 17 residues. Germline V CDR1 and CDR2: PRHDT, FYEKMQ (reference sequence). The V gene end was trimmed by 4 bases and the J gene end by 6 bases; junction bases not matched to a gene: 13. Study results and limitations: A later analysis linked a missense variant in DCLRE1C to the trimming of TCR beta V and J genes. Cytomegalovirus status was reportedly diagnosed by the classifier with high sensitivity and specificity. In a later analysis, TCR association rates varied by HLA locus: DRB1 most, HLA-C fewest.

Regarding this clone: Its antigen is currently unknown.

The genes are TRBV13 and TRBJ2-7; 12 bases match TRBD2. The specimen sequenced was PBMCs. This sequence was found in a woman aged 40 to 50 in good health and CMV-seronegative. CDR3 nucleotide sequence: TGTGCCAGCAGCTCCGCCCCCCTAGCGGGGGGGAACTTCGAGCAGTACTTC. This translates into CASSSAPLAGGNFEQYF.